This T cell receptor beta chain is drawn from a study of brain T cells in children with intractable seizures. Study-wide points: HCMV serostatus was not known, and viral specificity came from CDR3 similarity only.

A remark on this clone: Its antigen is as yet unknown.

Germline V gene data show CDR1 as LGHDT and CDR2 as YNNKEL (reference sequence). The CDR3 has 18 residues. Trimming cost V 6 bases and J 0 bases, with 21 bases left between them. Measured with immunoSEQ multiplex PCR; TCRdb has only the in-frame clones, and not every one. The table includes about 340,000 clones, about 94% detected once. As to time point: blood from clinic visit 5 months post-surgery; TSC patient then seizure free. Surgery cases with the highest brain T cell transcript signatures were chosen for sequencing. This receptor was identified in a boy under two years old with tuberous sclerosis and intractable seizures. The rearrangement links TRBV3-1 (or the pseudogene TRBV3-2) to TRBJ1-3; no definite D call. Source: peripheral blood, taken about 5 months after surgery. In DNA, the CDR3 is TGTGCCAGCAGAAGAGGTCGTGGCGGCCCTAACTCTGGAAACACCATATATTTT. This encodes CASRRGRGGPNSGNTIYF.